This T cell receptor beta chain originates from a study of T cells in Graves' hyperthyroidism and ophthalmopathy. Overall study context: Before any treatment, at initial diagnosis, peripheral blood was collected.

Thyroid ultrasound and orbital computed tomography, with clinical symptoms and serum thyroxine and TRAb, informed diagnoses. This sample holds PBMCs from 8 to 10 ml fresh peripheral blood. It was RNA transcripts that yielded the amplified TCR beta CDR3 regions. The TCR CDR3 first-round RT-PCR relied on the HTBI primer set. Each CDR3 protein gets one entry after TCRdb re-called the multiplex PCR reads with MiXCR. The table includes a few hundred thousand distinct CDR3 sequences, 15% to 20% detected once. Trimming removed 6 bases from V and 8 bases from J; junction bases left unmatched: 13. The CDR3 runs to 15 residues. CDR1 is DFQATT, CDR2 SNEGSKA, per germline (reference sequence).

The receptor's source is a man in his late teens or twenties with Graves' ophthalmopathy. Input material: blood. This chain uses TRBV20-1 with TRBJ1-4; 9 nucleotides align to TRBD1. CDR3 sequence reads: CSAVPPGQGWEKLFF. CDR3 nucleotides: TGCAGTGCCGTACCACCGGGACAGGGCTGGGAAAAACTGTTTTTT.